The sequence of this TCR beta chain was determined in a study of identical twins. MiXCR, applied by TCRdb to the 5' RACE reads, yields one record per CDR3 protein. This table holds approximately 210,000 distinct CDR3 sequences, 15% to 20% found once. This CDR3 has 15 residues. Deletions cut 4 bases from V and 1 base from J, with 13 bases between. The table lists this clonotype with a few counts. Its cognate antigen is unknown. Findings and limits, study-wide: Twins shared beta out-of-frame sequences in excess, but this excess was weaker.

This sample was also put to use in a study of T cells expressing NK-cell markers. That investigation notes: It was still unclear whether expanded NKG2C+ T cell clones were HCMV specific.

Sequenced material: CD8+ T cells sorted from blood. This TCR derives from a woman aged 18 to 35 in good health. The genes are TRBV12-3 or TRBV12-4 and TRBJ2-5, with a possible D match to TRBD2 (6 bases). The CDR3 loop reads CASSSERRAQETQYF. DNA of the CDR3: TGTGCCAGCAGTTCTGAGCGGAGGGCCCAAGAGACCCAGTACTTC.